The 14 T cell receptor beta chains given below trace back to one sample, sequenced in a study of shared clonotypes between healthy human individuals (dated by TCRdb to 2018 to 2020). Libraries were prepared through the immunoSEQ multiplex PCR assay. TCRdb limited this immuneACCESS table to in-frame rearrangements with V and J called. A share of clones is missing; checked studies link under half to unresolved V genes, and the rest is unexplained. For this sample the table gives about 1 million clones, of which approximately 80% were detected only once. Of the sample, about 0.52% falls within the top ten clones. Material for sequencing was memory CD4+ T cells from PBMCs. The sample's cell subset or site label, in plain terms: CD45RA-negative fraction. The receptors stem from a young man in good health. Some clones in this sample may be carry-over from other donors' samples.

The V call is TRBV11-3, the J call TRBJ2-7, with 9 bases fitting TRBD1. Germline V lookup: CDR1 SGHNT, CDR2 YENEEA. V was pared by 5 bases and J by 0 bases, with 5 bases of the junction left unmatched. The CDR3 spans 15 residues. The CDR3 DNA reads as TGTGCCAGCAGCCCCAGGACAGGGGCCTCCTACGAGCAGTACTTC. It is translated as CASSPRTGASYEQYF. Combining the CDR3 with reference TRBV11-3 and TRBJ2-7 gives the whole variable domain EAGVVQSPRYKIIEKKQPVAFWCNPISGHNTLYWYLQNLGQGPELLIRYENEEAVDDSQLPKDRFSAERLKGVDSTLKIQPAELGDSAVYLCASSPRTGASYEQYFGPGTRLTVT.

The chain joins TRBV6-6 to TRBJ2-5, with TRBD2 as a possible D gene (7 bases). CDR1 is MNHNY, CDR2 SVGAGI, per germline (reference sequence). CDR3 size: 13 residues. Trimming left V 7 bases short and J 4 bases short, with 13 bases between. CDR3 nucleotides: TGTGCCAGCACCGCTAGGGGGGGAGAGACCCAGTACTTC. Residues: CASTARGGETQYF.

In its sample, this clone was seen a few times. The genes are TRBV5-5 and TRBJ1-3; D not resolved. The CDR3 spans 12 residues. V lost 0 bases and J 8 bases, leaving 6 bases between the germline ends. Germline CDR1 is SGHKS and CDR2 is YYEKEE (reference sequence). In nucleotides, the CDR3 is TGTGCCAGCAGCTTGGCAGTCCACACCATATATTTT. Its translation: CASSLAVHTIYF.

Written as DNA, the CDR3 is TGTGCCAGCAGCTTCTTTCGAGGCGGGAGTAGGACATACGAGCAGTACTTC. Translating gives CASSFFRGGSRTYEQYF. This chain connects TRBV7-2 to TRBJ2-7, with 7 bases aligning to TRBD2. The CDR3 extends over 17 amino acids. Germline V gives CDR1 SGHTA, CDR2 FQGNSA. The V segment lost 3 bases and the J segment 4 bases; nucleotides outside the gene matches: 15. The full variable domain, its missing parts supplied by reference TRBV7-2 and TRBJ2-7, is GAGVSQSPSNKVTEKGKDVELRCDPISGHTALYWYRQSLGQGLEFLIYFQGNSAPDKSGLPSDRFSAERTGGSVSTLTIQRTQQEDSAVYLCASSFFRGGSRTYEQYFGPGTRLTVT.

The chain links TRBV15 to TRBJ1-4; 7 nucleotides agree with TRBD1. The V and J ends lost 0 bases and 11 bases, in that order; junction bases with no gene match: 9. The CDR3 runs 15 residues. Germline V gene data show CDR1 as LNHNV and CDR2 as YYDKDF (reference sequence). The CDR3 DNA reads as TGTGCCACCAGCAGAGATGGAGAGGCGACAGGGAAACTGTTTTTT. This encodes CATSRDGEATGKLFF.

The chain carries TRBV9 and TRBJ1-5; the D gene is possibly TRBD1 (5 bases). Trimming shortened V by 0 bases and J by 6 bases, and 10 bases separated the two germline ends. The CDR3 sequence is 14 residues long. Germline V gives CDR1 SGDLS, CDR2 YYNGEE. CDR3 region: CASSVEMGGQPQHF. The DNA for the CDR3 is TGTGCCAGCAGCGTAGAGATGGGGGGTCAGCCCCAGCATTTT.

This chain joins TRBV7-3 and TRBJ2-1; D is undetermined. CDR3 length equals 16 residues. The germline V gene has CDR1 SGHTA and CDR2 FQGTGA. V dropped 4 bases and J dropped 4 bases, with 17 bases sitting between them. CDR3 residues: CASSSYIGSNYNEQFF. In nucleotides, the CDR3 is TGTGCCAGCAGCTCTTACATCGGGTCTAATTACAATGAGCAGTTCTTC.

CDR3 region: CASSLDGGYTDTQYF. CDR3 bases: TGTGCCAGCAGCTTGGACGGGGGTTACACAGATACGCAGTATTTT. The gene calls are TRBV7-2 and TRBJ2-3; TRBD2 is a possible D gene (6 bases). Deletions cut 3 bases from V and 2 bases from J, with 12 bases between. CDR1 is SGHTA and CDR2 is FQGNSA in the germline V gene. The CDR3 extends over 15 amino acids.

In DNA, the CDR3 is TGCGCCAGCAGCCAAGCCCAAACAAGGGGGGGTCAAAACATTCAGTACTTC. It specifies CASSQAQTRGGQNIQYF. The chain couples TRBV4-1 to TRBJ2-4; weak D call: TRBD2 (7 bases). The CDR3 runs to 17 residues. Trimming left V 1 base short and J 5 bases short, with 18 bases between. CDR1 is MGHRA and CDR2 is YSYEKL in the germline V gene.

This chain joins TRBV7-2 and TRBJ2-1, with D unclear. CDR3 length: 13 amino acids. The V gene's germline CDR1 is SGHTA and CDR2 FQGNSA. V was clipped by 5 bases and J by 5 bases, with 10 bases between them. CDR3 region: CASSPPPHNEQFF. The CDR3 DNA sequence: TGTGCCAGCAGCCCCCCGCCGCACAATGAGCAGTTCTTC.

The CDR3 nucleotides read TGTGCCAGCAGCGGGGGCGGGGGTGTCGCAGAGACCCAGTACTTC. Protein sequence: CASSGGGGVAETQYF. The chain employs TRBV2 and TRBJ2-5; D perhaps matches TRBD2 (7 bases). Between the trimmed V and J ends, which lost 6 bases and 4 bases, there was a span of 18 bases. CDR1 and CDR2 (germline): SNHLY, FYNNEI. This CDR3 region has 15 residues.

V is TRBV28 and J is TRBJ1-1; D ambiguous. Trimming removed 5 bases at V and 4 bases at J, with 14 bases between. CDR3 length equals 14 residues. CDR1 MDHEN and CDR2 SYDVKM come from the germline V gene. The CDR3 here is CASSPWSPGTEAFF. CDR3 DNA sequence: TGTGCCAGCAGTCCTTGGTCCCCGGGCACTGAAGCTTTCTTT.

The V and J genes are TRBV10-3 and TRBJ2-2; 13 bases map to TRBD2. Germline CDR1 reads ENHRY; CDR2 reads SYGVKD. J gave up 6 bases and V 6 bases, and 4 bases lay outside the gene matches. The CDR3 totals 15 residues. The CDR3 loop reads CAIREGLAGPGELFF. As DNA, the CDR3 is TGTGCCATCAGGGAGGGACTAGCGGGACCCGGGGAGCTGTTTTTT.

This chain uses TRBV11-2 with TRBJ2-7; D remains unclear. V was cut by 4 bases and J by 2 bases, with 18 bases left in between. Germline V CDR1 and CDR2: SGHAT, FQNNGV. The CDR3 length is 16 residues. CDR3 sequence (DNA): TGTGCCAGCAGCTCGCTATCCGGGCCCAAAACCTACGAGCAGTACTTC. It translates to CASSSLSGPKTYEQYF.